These 23 T cell receptor beta chains were all obtained from the same sample, sequenced in a study of response to subunit inactivated influenza vaccine. TCRdb re-called the RT-PCR reads through MiXCR, storing one row per CDR3 protein. The table lists hundreds of thousands of distinct CDR3 sequences, 14% of them singletons. The sequencing used PBMCs from blood, collected around two weeks before vaccination. These receptors originate from a man in his forties or fifties who received an inactivated influenza vaccine.

V and J are TRBV4-1 and TRBJ1-6; D is unresolved. Trimming removed 0 bases from V and 9 bases from J, with 9 bases in between. The germline CDR1 and CDR2 sequences are MGHRA and YSYEKL. The CDR3 is made up of 14 amino acids. The CDR3 region has the DNA TGCGCCAGCAGCCAAGATTATTCGGGTTCACCCCTCCACTTT. Protein: CASSQDYSGSPLHF.

In DNA, the CDR3 is TGTGCCAGCAGCTTATTTCCGGGACTAGCGGTTCAAGAGACCCAGTACTTC. It encodes CASSLFPGLAVQETQYF. This chain uses TRBV7-2 with TRBJ2-5, with 11 nucleotides matching TRBD2. The CDR3 is 17 residues long. The junction had 7 bases not matched to a gene; V was cut back by 2 bases and J by 2 bases. CDR1 and CDR2 (germline): SGHTA, FQGNSA.

The V and J genes are TRBV15 and TRBJ2-1, with D uncertain. Germline V lookup: CDR1 LNHNV, CDR2 YYDKDF (reference sequence). This CDR3 spans 17 amino acids. Between the trimmed V and J ends, which lost 0 bases and 2 bases, there was a span of 14 bases. Written as DNA, the CDR3 is TGTGCCACCAGCAGAGATAGGTTCCAGGAACCCTACAATGAGCAGTTCTTC. The encoded protein is CATSRDRFQEPYNEQFF.

A few counts support this clonotype. This sequence joins TRBV12-3 or TRBV12-4 and TRBJ1-5; weak D call: TRBD1 (6 bases). CDR3 length equals 13 residues. V lost 4 bases and J lost 5, with 9 bases in between. CDR3 nucleotides: TGTGCCAGCAGTTGGACAGAGGATCAGCCCCAGCATTTT. It yields the protein CASSWTEDQPQHF.

This clonotype was counted a few times. This chain joins TRBV6-6 and TRBJ2-3; TRBD1 aligns across 7 bases. V gave up 7 bases and J gave up 2 bases; unmatched junction bases: 3. This CDR3 comprises 13 residues. CDR1 MNHNY and CDR2 SVGAGI come from the germline V gene (reference sequence). Written as DNA, the CDR3 is TGTGCCAGCAAGGGACAGCACACAGATACGCAGTATTTT. Its protein product is CASKGQHTDTQYF.

In this sample, this clonotype turned up a few times. CDR3 bases: TGTGCCAGCAACGGTAGCTCCTATAATTCACCCCTCCACTTT. It yields the protein CASNGSSYNSPLHF. The J gene is TRBJ1-6, the V gene TRBV12-3 or TRBV12-4; no definite D call. CDR3 size: 14 residues. Trimming cost V 7 bases and J 0 bases, with 7 bases left between them.

This clonotype was found a few times. The chain employs TRBV12-3 or TRBV12-4 and TRBJ1-6, with D possibly matching TRBD1 (5 bases). V was pared by 6 bases and J by 10 bases, with 16 bases between. There are 14 residues in the CDR3. CDR3 nucleotides: TGTGCCAGCAGGCTATCGGGGCGGATCTCACCCCTCCACTTT. The encoded protein is CASRLSGRISPLHF.

The CDR3 nucleotides are TGTGCCAGCAGCTATGGTAGACAGGGGGGTAACAATGAGCAGTTCTTC. It specifies CASSYGRQGGNNEQFF. The gene calls are TRBV6-5 and TRBJ2-1; the match to TRBD1 covers 9 bases. V lost 6 bases and J lost 5; bases outside the gene matches: 11. Germline V CDR1 and CDR2: MNHEY, SVGAGI. The CDR3 loop spans 16 amino acids.

A few counts support this clonotype. This rearrangement joins TRBV18 to TRBJ2-7; D tentatively fits TRBD1 or TRBD2 (5 bases each). Trimming pared 5 bases from V and 5 bases from J, leaving 16 bases between. The germline gives CDR1 KGHSH, CDR2 LQKENI. This CDR3 has 14 amino acids. The CDR3 loop is CASSFSREGHEQYF. Written as DNA, the CDR3 is TGTGCCAGCTCATTCAGTCGAGAGGGGCACGAGCAGTACTTC.

In this sample, this clonotype turned up many times. CDR3 nucleotides: TGCAGTGCTAGGCGGGACAGGGGGCTGGATACGCAGTATTTT. This codes for CSARRDRGLDTQYF. This chain uses TRBV20-1 with TRBJ2-3; 12 positions agree with TRBD1. Germline assignment: CDR1 DFQATT and CDR2 SNEGSKA (reference sequence). The CDR3 sequence is 14 residues long. Losses at the gene ends were 3 bases for V and 6 bases for J; bases not matched to a gene: 4.

This clonotype came up a few times. CDR3 DNA: TGCAGCGGGACTAGCGGGAGTTTCCGCACAGATACGCAGTATTTT. Protein product: CSGTSGSFRTDTQYF. V usage is TRBV20-1 and J usage is TRBJ2-3; 14 nucleotides match TRBD2. This CDR3 region has 15 residues. Germline V lookup: CDR1 DFQATT, CDR2 SNEGSKA (reference sequence).

CDR3 bases: TGTGCCACCAGTGATTCTGGGCAGCACAATGAGCAGTTCTTC. Translating gives CATSDSGQHNEQFF. The J gene is TRBJ2-1, the V gene TRBV24-1, with D uncertain. Germline loops: CDR1 KGHDR, CDR2 SFDVKD. The CDR3 covers 14 residues. The V and J ends lost 2 bases and 5 bases respectively, with 9 bases between them.

The rearrangement uses TRBV6-2 or TRBV6-3 and TRBJ2-3, with 7 bases fitting TRBD2. Germline V CDR1 and CDR2: MNHEY, SVGEGT. J was trimmed by 5 bases and V by 6 bases; bases with no gene match: 20. The CDR3 runs 18 residues. The CDR3 here is CASRRSPLSRGGKDTQYF. The CDR3 nucleotides are TGTGCCAGCAGACGCTCCCCTTTAAGCCGCGGGGGTAAAGATACGCAGTATTTT.

The sample holds many counts of this clonotype. V usage is TRBV5-8 and J usage is TRBJ2-7; D gene unclear. The CDR3 extends over 13 amino acids. The germline CDR1 and CDR2 sequences are SGHTS and YDEGEE. The V and J ends lost 0 bases and 2 bases respectively, with 6 bases between them. The CDR3 DNA reads as TGTGCCAGCAGCTTGGTACAGCCCTACGAGCAGTACTTC. Protein sequence: CASSLVQPYEQYF.

This chain links TRBV5-1 with TRBJ2-7; the match to TRBD1 covers 7 bases. Germline V gives CDR1 SGHRS, CDR2 YFSETQ. The CDR3 has 14 residues. The V and J ends lost 0 bases and 4 bases, in that order; junction bases with no gene match: 4. CDR3 sequence (DNA): TGCGCCAGCAGCTTGGCCGGGACAGAATACGAGCAGTACTTC. Its translation is CASSLAGTEYEQYF.

This clonotype was seen more than once but under ten times. The chain joins TRBV6-5 to TRBJ2-5; D is uncertain. V was shortened by 9 bases and J by 0 bases, with 8 bases between the two germline ends. Looked up from germline, CDR1 is MNHEY and CDR2 is SVGAGI. The CDR3 has 12 amino acids. Here the CDR3 DNA reads TGTGCCAGAAAGAGGTACCAAGAGACCCAGTACTTC. This translates into CARKRYQETQYF.

This clonotype was observed many times. CDR3: CASSSQGQINYGYTF. Here the CDR3 DNA reads TGTGCCAGCAGCTCCCAGGGACAGATAAACTATGGCTACACCTTC. The V call is TRBV27, the J call TRBJ1-2, with 7 bases that match TRBD1. In germline, CDR1 is MNHEY, CDR2 SMNVEV (reference sequence). This CDR3 region has 15 residues. V lost 6 bases, J lost 2 bases, and 9 bases stayed unmatched.

This clonotype has more than one count but fewer than ten. The V call is TRBV11-2, the J call TRBJ2-7, with D hard to call. Germline CDR1 and CDR2: SGHAT and FQNNGV. This CDR3 has 15 amino acids. Deletions cut 5 bases from V and 6 bases from J, with 20 bases between. The CDR3 spells CASSRIAGLLSEQYF. CDR3 nucleotide sequence: TGTGCCAGCAGCCGGATCGCAGGTCTCCTCTCCGAGCAGTACTTC. The full variable domain, rest sourced from reference TRBV11-2 and TRBJ2-7, is EAGVAQSPRYKIIEKRQSVAFWCNPISGHATLYWYQQILGQGPKLLIQFQNNGVVDDSQLPKDRFSAERLKGVDSTLKIQPAKLEDSAVYLCASSRIAGLLSEQYFGPGTRLTVT.

For the CDR3, the DNA is TGTGCCAGCAGCTACGGGGGGCTGGGTGAGCAGTTCTTC. Translated, it gives CASSYGGLGEQFF. This chain links TRBV7-2 with TRBJ2-1; D is possibly TRBD2 (7 bases). The germline gives CDR1 SGHTA, CDR2 FQGNSA. The CDR3 length is 13 residues. Trimming cost V 4 bases and J 9 bases, with 13 bases left between them.

This clonotype occurred a few times. This chain links TRBV9 with TRBJ1-6; TRBD1 matches 9 bases. The CDR3 sequence is 16 residues long. With 2 bases clipped from V and 5 bases from J, the junction kept 5 bases outside the gene matches. Per germline, CDR1 SGDLS and CDR2 YYNGEE. The CDR3 reads CASSVLDRGNNSPLHF. The DNA of the CDR3 is TGTGCCAGCAGCGTCCTGGACAGGGGAAATAATTCACCCCTCCACTTT.

The gene calls are TRBV5-6 and TRBJ2-3, with D possibly matching TRBD1 (6 bases). The CDR3 spans 14 residues. V was cut by 4 bases and J by 4 bases, with 13 bases left in between. Germline V CDR1 and CDR2: SGHDT, YYEEEE. The CDR3 is CASSHREGADTQYF. CDR3 nucleotide sequence: TGTGCCAGCAGCCACCGCGAGGGGGCAGATACGCAGTATTTT.

This clonotype showed up just a few times. This chain connects TRBV6-1 to TRBJ1-4; a possible D gene is TRBD1 (5 bases). Trimming shortened V by 6 bases and J by 0 bases, and 11 bases separated the two germline ends. Germline values: CDR1 MNHNS, CDR2 SASEGT. There are 15 residues in the CDR3. CDR3 nucleotides: TGTGCCAGCAGGAGGGGTAGAACAACTAATGAAAAACTGTTTTTT. Protein product: CASRRGRTTNEKLFF.

The chain carries TRBV5-1 and TRBJ2-5; possible D gene TRBD2, 5 bases. The CDR3 is 14 residues long. The germline V and J ends were trimmed by 2 bases and 5 bases, with 13 bases remaining between them. CDR1 is SGHRS, CDR2 YFSETQ, per germline. CDR3 bases: TGCGCCAGCAGCTTCGGTATGACGGGGGAGACCCAGTACTTC. This translates into CASSFGMTGETQYF.